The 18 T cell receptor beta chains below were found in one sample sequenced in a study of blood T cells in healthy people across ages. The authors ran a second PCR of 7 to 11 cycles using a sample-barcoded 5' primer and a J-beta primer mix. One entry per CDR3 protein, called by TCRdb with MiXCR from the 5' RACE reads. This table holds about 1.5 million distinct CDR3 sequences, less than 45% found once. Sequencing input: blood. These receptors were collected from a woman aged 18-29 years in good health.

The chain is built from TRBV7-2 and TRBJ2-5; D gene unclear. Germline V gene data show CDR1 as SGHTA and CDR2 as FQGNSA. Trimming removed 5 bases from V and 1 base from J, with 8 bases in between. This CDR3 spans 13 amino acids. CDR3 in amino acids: CASSRARQETQYF. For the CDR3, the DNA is TGTGCCAGCAGCCGAGCCCGCCAAGAGACCCAGTACTTC. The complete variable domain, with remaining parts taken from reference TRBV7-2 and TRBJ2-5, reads GAGVSQSPSNKVTEKGKDVELRCDPISGHTALYWYRQSLGQGLEFLIYFQGNSAPDKSGLPSDRFSAERTGGSVSTLTIQRTQQEDSAVYLCASSRARQETQYFGPGTRLLVL.

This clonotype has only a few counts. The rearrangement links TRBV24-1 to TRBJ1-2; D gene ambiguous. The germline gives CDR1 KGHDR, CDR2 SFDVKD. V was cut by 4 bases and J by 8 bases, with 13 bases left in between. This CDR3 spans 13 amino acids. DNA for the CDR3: TGTGCCACCAGTGACGGGCCTAGTAGGGGCTACACCTTC. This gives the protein CATSDGPSRGYTF.

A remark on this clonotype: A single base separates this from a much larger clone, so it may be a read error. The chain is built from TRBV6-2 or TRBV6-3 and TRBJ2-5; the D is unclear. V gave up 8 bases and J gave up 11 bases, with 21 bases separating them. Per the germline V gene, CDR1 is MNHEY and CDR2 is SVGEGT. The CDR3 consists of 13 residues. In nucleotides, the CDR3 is TGTGCCAGCGGTGAGGACCGACACAATGAGCAGTACTTC. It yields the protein CASGEDRHNEQYF.

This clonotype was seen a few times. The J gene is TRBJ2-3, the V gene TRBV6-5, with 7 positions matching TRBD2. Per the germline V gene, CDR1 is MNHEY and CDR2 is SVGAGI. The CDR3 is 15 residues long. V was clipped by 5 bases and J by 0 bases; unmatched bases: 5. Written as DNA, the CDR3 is TGTGCCAGCAGTACTCTAGCGGCTAGCACAGATACGCAGTATTTT. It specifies CASSTLAASTDTQYF.

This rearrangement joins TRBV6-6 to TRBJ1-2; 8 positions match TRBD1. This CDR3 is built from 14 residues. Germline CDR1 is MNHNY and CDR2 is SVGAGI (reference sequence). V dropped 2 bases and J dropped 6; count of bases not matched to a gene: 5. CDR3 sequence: CASSYGQGDDGYTF. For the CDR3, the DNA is TGTGCCAGCAGTTACGGACAGGGAGACGATGGCTACACCTTC.

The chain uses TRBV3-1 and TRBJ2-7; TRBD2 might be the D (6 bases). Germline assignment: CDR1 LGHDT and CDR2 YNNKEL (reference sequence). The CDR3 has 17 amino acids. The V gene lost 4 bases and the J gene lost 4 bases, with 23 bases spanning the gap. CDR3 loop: CASSPCRPGTVRYEQYF. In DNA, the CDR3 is TGTGCCAGCAGCCCATGCCGCCCAGGGACTGTACGGTACGAGCAGTACTTC.

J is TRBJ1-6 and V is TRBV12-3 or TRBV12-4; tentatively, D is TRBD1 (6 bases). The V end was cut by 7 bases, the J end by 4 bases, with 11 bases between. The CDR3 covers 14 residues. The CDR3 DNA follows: TGTGCCAGCAACTCGGACAGATATAATTCACCCCTCCACTTT. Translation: CASNSDRYNSPLHF.

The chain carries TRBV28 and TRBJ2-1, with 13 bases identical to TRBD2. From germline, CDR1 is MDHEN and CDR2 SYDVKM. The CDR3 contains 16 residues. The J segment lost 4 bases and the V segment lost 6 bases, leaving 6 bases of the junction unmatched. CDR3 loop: CASRGLAGSLYNEQFF. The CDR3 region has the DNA TGTGCCAGCAGGGGACTAGCGGGAAGTTTGTACAATGAGCAGTTCTTC.

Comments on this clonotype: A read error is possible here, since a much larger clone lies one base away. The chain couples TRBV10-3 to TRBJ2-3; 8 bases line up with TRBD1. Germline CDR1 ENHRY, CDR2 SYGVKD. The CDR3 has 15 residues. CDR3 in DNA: TGTGTCATCAGGGGGACAGGCAGAAGCGCAGATACGCAGTATTTT. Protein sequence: CVIRGTGRSADTQYF.

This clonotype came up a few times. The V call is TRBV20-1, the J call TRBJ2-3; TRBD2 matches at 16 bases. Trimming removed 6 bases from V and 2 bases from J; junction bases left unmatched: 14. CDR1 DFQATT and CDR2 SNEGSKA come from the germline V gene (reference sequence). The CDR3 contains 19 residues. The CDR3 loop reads CSADAGTSGRGANTDTQYF. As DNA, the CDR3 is TGCAGTGCGGATGCCGGGACTAGCGGGAGGGGGGCTAACACAGATACGCAGTATTTT.

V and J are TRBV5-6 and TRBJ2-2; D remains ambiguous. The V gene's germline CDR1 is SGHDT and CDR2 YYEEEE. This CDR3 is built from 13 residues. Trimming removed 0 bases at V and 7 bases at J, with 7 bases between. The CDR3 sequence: CASSLGVYGELFF. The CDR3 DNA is TGTGCCAGCAGCTTGGGGGTTTACGGGGAGCTGTTTTTT.

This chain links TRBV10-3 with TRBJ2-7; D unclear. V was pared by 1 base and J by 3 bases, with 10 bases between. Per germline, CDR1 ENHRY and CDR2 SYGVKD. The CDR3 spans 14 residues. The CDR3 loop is CAISELVGFYEQYF. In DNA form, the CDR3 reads TGTGCCATCAGTGAGTTGGTGGGGTTCTACGAGCAGTACTTC.

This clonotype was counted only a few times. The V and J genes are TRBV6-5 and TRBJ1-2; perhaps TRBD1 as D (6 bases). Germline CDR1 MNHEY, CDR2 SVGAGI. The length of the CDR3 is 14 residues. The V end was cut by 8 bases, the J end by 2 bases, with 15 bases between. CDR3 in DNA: TGTGCCAGCGGGTCTCGGGACATCAACTATGGCTACACCTTC. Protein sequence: CASGSRDINYGYTF.

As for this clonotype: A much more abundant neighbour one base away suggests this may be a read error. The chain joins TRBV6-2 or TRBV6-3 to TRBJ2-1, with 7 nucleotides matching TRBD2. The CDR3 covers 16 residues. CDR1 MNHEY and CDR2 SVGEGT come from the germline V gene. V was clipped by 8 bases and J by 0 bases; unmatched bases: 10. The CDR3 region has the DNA TGTGCCAGCGATGGGTGGGGGGGTAGCTCCTACAATGAGCAGTTCTTC. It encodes CASDGWGGSSYNEQFF.

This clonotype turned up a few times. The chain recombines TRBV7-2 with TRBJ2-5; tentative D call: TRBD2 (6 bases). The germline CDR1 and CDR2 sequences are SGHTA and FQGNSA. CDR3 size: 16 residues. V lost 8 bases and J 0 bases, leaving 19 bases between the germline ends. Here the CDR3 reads CASPGGGAGNQETQYF. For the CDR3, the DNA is TGTGCCAGCCCCGGAGGAGGGGCAGGGAACCAAGAGACCCAGTACTTC.

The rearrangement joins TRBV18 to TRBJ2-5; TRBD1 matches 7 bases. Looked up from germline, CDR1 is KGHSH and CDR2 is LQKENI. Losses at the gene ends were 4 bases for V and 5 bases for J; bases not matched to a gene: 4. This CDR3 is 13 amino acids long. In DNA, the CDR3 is TGTGCCAGCTCACGACAGGGTAGCGAGACCCAGTACTTC. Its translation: CASSRQGSETQYF.

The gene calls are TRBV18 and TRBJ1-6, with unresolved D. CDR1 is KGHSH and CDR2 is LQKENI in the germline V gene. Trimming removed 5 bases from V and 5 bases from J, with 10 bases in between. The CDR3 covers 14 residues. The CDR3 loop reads CASSSHPNNSPLHF. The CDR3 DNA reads TGTGCCAGCTCAAGCCATCCAAATAATTCACCCCTCCACTTT.

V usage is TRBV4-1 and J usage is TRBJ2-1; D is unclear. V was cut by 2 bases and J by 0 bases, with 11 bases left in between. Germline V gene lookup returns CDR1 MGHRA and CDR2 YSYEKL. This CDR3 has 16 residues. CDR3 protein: CASSQPPKSSYNEQFF. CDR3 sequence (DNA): TGCGCCAGCAGCCAACCCCCGAAGAGCTCCTACAATGAGCAGTTCTTC.